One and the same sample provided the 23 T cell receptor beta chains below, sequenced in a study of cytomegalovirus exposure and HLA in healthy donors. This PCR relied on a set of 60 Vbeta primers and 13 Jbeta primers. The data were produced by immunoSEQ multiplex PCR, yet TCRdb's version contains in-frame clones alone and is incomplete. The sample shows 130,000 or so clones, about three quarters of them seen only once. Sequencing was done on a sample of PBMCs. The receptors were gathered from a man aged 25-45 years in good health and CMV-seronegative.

CDR3 residues: CASSRIQGPGANVLTF. The CDR3 nucleotides are TGCGCCAGCAGCCGAATCCAGGGGCCAGGGGCCAACGTCCTGACTTTC. The chain has TRBV5-1 and TRBJ2-6, with D possibly being TRBD1 (6 bases). Germline V gives CDR1 SGHRS, CDR2 YFSETQ. The germline V and J ends were trimmed by 4 bases and 4 bases, with 15 bases remaining between them. The CDR3 is 16 residues long.

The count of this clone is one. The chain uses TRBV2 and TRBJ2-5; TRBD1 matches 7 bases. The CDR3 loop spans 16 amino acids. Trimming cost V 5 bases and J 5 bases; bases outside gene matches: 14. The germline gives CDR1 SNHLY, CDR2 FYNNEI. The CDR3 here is CASSPTGLTWDETQYF. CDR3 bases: TGTGCCAGCAGTCCGACAGGGCTTACCTGGGATGAGACCCAGTACTTC.

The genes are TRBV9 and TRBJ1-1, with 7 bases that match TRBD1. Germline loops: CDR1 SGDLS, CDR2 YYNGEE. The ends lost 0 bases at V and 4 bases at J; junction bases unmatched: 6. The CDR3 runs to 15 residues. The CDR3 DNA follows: TGTGCCAGCAGCGTAGTTAAGAGGGGGCTCACTGAAGCTTTCTTT. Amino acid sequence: CASSVVKRGLTEAFF.

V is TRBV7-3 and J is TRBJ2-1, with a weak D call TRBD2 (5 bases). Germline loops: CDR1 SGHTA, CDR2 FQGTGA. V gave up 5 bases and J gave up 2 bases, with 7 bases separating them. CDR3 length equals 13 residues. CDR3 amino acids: CASSKGAYNEQFF. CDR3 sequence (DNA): TGTGCCAGCAGCAAGGGAGCCTACAATGAGCAGTTCTTC.

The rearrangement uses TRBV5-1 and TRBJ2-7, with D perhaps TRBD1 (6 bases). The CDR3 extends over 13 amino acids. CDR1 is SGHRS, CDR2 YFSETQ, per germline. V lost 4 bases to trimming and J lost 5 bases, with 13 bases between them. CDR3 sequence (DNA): TGCGCCAGCAGCGACAGGACAGTCCACGAGCAGTACTTC. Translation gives CASSDRTVHEQYF.

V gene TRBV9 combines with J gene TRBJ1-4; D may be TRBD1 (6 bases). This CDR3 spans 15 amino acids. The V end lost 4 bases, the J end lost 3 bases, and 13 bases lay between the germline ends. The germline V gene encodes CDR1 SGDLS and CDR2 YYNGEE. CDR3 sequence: CASSPQGWANEKLFF. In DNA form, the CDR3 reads TGTGCCAGCAGCCCCCAGGGGTGGGCTAATGAAAAACTGTTTTTT.

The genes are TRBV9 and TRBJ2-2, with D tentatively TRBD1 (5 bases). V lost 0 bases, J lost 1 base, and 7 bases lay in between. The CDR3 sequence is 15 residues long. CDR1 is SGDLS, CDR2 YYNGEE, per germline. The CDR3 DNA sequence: TGTGCCAGCAGCGTAGGACAGATGAACACCGGGGAGCTGTTTTTT. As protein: CASSVGQMNTGELFF.

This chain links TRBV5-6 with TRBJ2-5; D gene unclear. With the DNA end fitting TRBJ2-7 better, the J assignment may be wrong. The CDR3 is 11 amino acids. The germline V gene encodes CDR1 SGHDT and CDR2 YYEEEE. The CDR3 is CASSQLYEQYF. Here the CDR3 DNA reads TGTGCCAGCAGCCAACTTTACGAGCAGTACTTC.

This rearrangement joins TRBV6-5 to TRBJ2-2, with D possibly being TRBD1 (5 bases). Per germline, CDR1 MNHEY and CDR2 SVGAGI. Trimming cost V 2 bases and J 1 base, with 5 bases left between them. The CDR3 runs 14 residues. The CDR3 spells CASSYQGNTGELFF. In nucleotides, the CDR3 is TGTGCCAGCAGTTACCAGGGGAACACCGGGGAGCTGTTTTTT.

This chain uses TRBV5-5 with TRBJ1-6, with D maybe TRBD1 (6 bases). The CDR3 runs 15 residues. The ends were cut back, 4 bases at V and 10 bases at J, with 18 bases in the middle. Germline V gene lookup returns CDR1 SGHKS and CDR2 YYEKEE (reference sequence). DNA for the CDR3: TGTGCCAGCAGCCCTCACTTACAGGGCGGCTCACCCCTCCACTTT. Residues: CASSPHLQGGSPLHF.

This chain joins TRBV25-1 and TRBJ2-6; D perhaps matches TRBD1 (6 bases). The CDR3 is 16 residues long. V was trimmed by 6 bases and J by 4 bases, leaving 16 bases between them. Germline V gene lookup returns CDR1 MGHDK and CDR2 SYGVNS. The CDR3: CASSKFQGSGANVLTF. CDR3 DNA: TGTGCCAGCAGCAAGTTCCAGGGGTCCGGGGCCAACGTCCTGACTTTC.

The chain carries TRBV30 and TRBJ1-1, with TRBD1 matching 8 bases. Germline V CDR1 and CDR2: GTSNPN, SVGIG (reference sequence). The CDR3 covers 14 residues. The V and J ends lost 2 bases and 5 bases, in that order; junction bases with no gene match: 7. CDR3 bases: TGTGCCTGGAGTTTCCCGGACAGGGAAACTGAAGCTTTCTTT. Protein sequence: CAWSFPDRETEAFF.

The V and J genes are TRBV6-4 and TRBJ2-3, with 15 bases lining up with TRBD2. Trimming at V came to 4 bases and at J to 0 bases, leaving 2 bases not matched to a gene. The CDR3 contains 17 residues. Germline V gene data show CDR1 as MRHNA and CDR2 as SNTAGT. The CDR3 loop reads CASSAGLAGGSTDTQYF. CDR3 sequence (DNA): TGTGCCAGCAGTGCCGGACTAGCGGGGGGGAGCACAGATACGCAGTATTTT.

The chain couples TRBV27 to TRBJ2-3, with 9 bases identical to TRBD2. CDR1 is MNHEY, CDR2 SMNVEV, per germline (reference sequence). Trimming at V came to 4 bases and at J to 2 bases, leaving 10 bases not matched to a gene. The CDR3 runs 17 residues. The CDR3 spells CASSSAPTSGLTDTQYF. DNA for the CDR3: TGTGCCAGCAGTTCGGCACCGACTAGCGGTCTCACAGATACGCAGTATTTT.

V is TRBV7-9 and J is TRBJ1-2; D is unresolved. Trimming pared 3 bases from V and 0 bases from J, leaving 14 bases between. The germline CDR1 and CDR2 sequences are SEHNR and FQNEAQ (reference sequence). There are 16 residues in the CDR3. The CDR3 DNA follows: TGTGCCAGCAGCTTCACGCCAGGCGTCCCTAACTATGGCTACACCTTC. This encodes CASSFTPGVPNYGYTF. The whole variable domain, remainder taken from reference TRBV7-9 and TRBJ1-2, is DTGVSQNPRHKITKRGQNVTFRCDPISEHNRLYWYRQTLGQGPEFLTYFQNEAQLEKSRLLSDRFSAERPKGSFSTLEIQRTEQGDSAMYLCASSFTPGVPNYGYTFGSGTRLTVV.

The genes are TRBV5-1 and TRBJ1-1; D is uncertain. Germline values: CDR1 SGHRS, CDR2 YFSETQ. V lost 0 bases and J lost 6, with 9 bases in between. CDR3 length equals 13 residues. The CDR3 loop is CASSLGGAAEAFF. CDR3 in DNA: TGCGCCAGCAGCTTGGGGGGAGCCGCTGAAGCTTTCTTT.

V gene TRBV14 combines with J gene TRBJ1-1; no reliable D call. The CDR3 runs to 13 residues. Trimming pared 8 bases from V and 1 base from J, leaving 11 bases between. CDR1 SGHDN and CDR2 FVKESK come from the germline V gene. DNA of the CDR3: TGTGCCAGCCTTCAACTACAGAACACTGAAGCTTTCTTT. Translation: CASLQLQNTEAFF.

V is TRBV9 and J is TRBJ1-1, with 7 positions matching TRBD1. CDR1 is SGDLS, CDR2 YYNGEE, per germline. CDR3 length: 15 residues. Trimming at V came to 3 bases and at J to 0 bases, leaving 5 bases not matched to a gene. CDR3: CASSAETGMNTEAFF. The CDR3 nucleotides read TGTGCCAGCAGCGCGGAGACAGGGATGAACACTGAAGCTTTCTTT. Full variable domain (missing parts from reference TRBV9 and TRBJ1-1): DSGVTQTPKHLITATGQRVTLRCSPRSGDLSVYWYQQSLDQGLQFLIQYYNGEERAKGNILERFSAQQFPDLHSELNLSSLELGDSALYFCASSAETGMNTEAFFGQGTRLTVV.

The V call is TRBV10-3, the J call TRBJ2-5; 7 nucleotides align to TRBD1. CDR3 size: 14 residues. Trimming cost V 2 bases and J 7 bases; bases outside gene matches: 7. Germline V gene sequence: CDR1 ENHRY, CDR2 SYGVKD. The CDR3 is CAISETGDSGTQYF. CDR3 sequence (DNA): TGTGCCATCAGTGAGACTGGGGACAGTGGGACCCAGTACTTC.

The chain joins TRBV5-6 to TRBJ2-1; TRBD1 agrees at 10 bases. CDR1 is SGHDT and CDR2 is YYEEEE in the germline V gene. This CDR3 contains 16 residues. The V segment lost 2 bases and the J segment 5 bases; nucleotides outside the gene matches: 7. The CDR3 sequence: CASSLPGQGNHNEQFF. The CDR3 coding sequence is TGTGCCAGCAGCTTACCGGGACAGGGGAACCACAATGAGCAGTTCTTC.

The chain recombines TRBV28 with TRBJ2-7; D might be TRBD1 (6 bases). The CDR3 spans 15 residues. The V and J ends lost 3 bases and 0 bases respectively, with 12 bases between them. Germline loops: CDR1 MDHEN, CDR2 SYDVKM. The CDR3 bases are TGTGCCAGCAGTTTTGGGGACATTCGCTCCTACGAGCAGTACTTC. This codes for CASSFGDIRSYEQYF.

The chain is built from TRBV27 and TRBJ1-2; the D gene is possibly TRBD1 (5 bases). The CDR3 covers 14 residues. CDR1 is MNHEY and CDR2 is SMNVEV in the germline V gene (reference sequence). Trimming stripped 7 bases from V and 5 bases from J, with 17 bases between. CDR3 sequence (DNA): TGTGCCAGCACCCCTCTCCGGGGGTTATATGGCTACACCTTC. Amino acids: CASTPLRGLYGYTF.

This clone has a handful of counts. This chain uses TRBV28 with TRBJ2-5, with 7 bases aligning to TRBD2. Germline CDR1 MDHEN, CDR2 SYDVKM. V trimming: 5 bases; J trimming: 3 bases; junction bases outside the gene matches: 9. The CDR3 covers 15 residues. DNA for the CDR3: TGTGCCAGCAGTCTCCCTAGCGGCGGTAAAGAGACCCAGTACTTC. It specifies CASSLPSGGKETQYF.